This entry lists 15 T cell receptor beta chains sequenced from one sample in a study of CXCR3-negative and CXCR3-positive naive CD8 T cells. UMI-labeled 5' RACE TRB cDNA libraries were prepared from the cells. TCRdb re-called the 5' RACE reads; every CDR3 protein appears as one record, without DNA. Recorded for this sample: around 57,000 distinct CDR3 sequences. The sample comprised memory CD8+ T cells from blood. Every receptor here comes from a human donor in good health. Some clones in this sample may be carry-over from other donors' samples.

This chain connects TRBV14 to TRBJ2-7. Germline CDR1 and CDR2: SGHDN and FVKESK. CDR3 length: 14 residues. The CDR3 sequence: CASSQEQGRYEQYF.

This chain uses TRBV6-2 or TRBV6-3 with TRBJ2-3; TCRdb selects TRBD2, and the lack of DNA leaves this call unchecked. Per germline, CDR1 MNHEY and CDR2 SVGEGT. This CDR3 spans 16 amino acids. The chain's CDR3 is CASSYSREDLTDTQYF.

The chain joins TRBV21-1 to TRBJ1-4; absent DNA, TCRdb's TRBD1 call cannot be checked. TRBV21-1 is a recognized pseudogene. The CDR3 is 18 residues long. CDR3 residues: CASSKRRDRGATNEKLFF.

This chain joins TRBV10-2 and TRBJ2-5; with no DNA, the TCRdb D assignment of TRBD1 cannot be verified. CDR3 length: 14 residues. Germline V gene sequence: CDR1 WSHSY, CDR2 SAAADI. CDR3 in amino acids: CASAGGVDQETQYF.

The chain combines TRBV29-1 with TRBJ2-2; TCRdb returns TRBD1, unconfirmable since there is no DNA. The CDR3 extends over 13 amino acids. The germline V gene encodes CDR1 SQVTM and CDR2 ANQGSEA. CDR3 protein: CSVAGGVTGELFF.

The chain links TRBV7-9 to TRBJ1-2; TCRdb selects TRBD1, and the lack of DNA leaves this call unchecked. The CDR3 is made up of 14 amino acids. CDR1 is SEHNR, CDR2 FQNEAQ, per germline (reference sequence). The CDR3 sequence is CASSPDIRNYGYTF.

This chain joins TRBV27 and TRBJ1-5; TCRdb's D call of TRBD1 is untestable without DNA. The CDR3 loop spans 14 amino acids. Germline CDR1 MNHEY, CDR2 SMNVEV (reference sequence). CDR3 amino acids: CASSITGGNQPQHF.

V gene TRBV7-3 combines with J gene TRBJ1-2. Looked up from germline, CDR1 is SGHTA and CDR2 is FQGTGA. The CDR3 length is 12 residues. CDR3: CASSPRKVGYTF.

This chain uses TRBV11-2 with TRBJ2-3; the TCRdb call, TRBD1, lacks DNA for checking. The CDR3 totals 16 residues. CDR1 and CDR2 from the germline V gene are SGHAT and FQNNGV. The CDR3 spells CASSLGEGTHTDTQYF.

This clonotype is called large based on its frequency. The rearrangement uses TRBV14 and TRBJ1-1; TCRdb proposes TRBD1, but this gene call is untestable without DNA. The CDR3 covers 15 residues. The germline V gene encodes CDR1 SGHDN and CDR2 FVKESK. CDR3 amino acids: CASSQDEGEIAEAFF.

The CDR3 sequence is CASGTGAGEQYF. V gene TRBV28 combines with J gene TRBJ2-7; the TCRdb D gene call, TRBD1, has no DNA to confirm it. The CDR3 contains 12 residues. Germline CDR1 is MDHEN and CDR2 is SYDVKM.

The CDR3 region is CSARDQLLSDEQFF. The chain carries TRBV20-1 and TRBJ2-1. The CDR3 is 14 amino acids. The germline gives CDR1 DFQATT, CDR2 SNEGSKA (reference sequence).

The chain uses TRBV6-5 and TRBJ2-7. Germline V gene sequence: CDR1 MNHEY, CDR2 SVGAGI. The length of the CDR3 is 12 residues. This CDR3 is CASSYGYGEQYF.

The CDR3 spells CASSYAGGIAEAFF. The V gene is TRBV7-2, the J gene TRBJ1-1. CDR3 length: 14 residues. The germline V gene has CDR1 SGHTA and CDR2 FQGNSA.

V gene TRBV5-1 combines with J gene TRBJ2-7. Germline values: CDR1 SGHRS, CDR2 YFSETQ. The CDR3 sequence is 13 residues long. The CDR3: CASSLYTANEQYF. Full variable domain (outside the CDR3, taken from reference TRBV5-1 and TRBJ2-7): KAGVTQTPRYLIKTRGQQVTLSCSPISGHRSVSWYQQTPGQGLQFLFEYFSETQRNKGNFPGRFSGRQFSNSRSEMNVSTLELGDSALYLCASSLYTANEQYFGPGTRLTVT.